The sequence of this T cell receptor beta chain was determined in a study of blood T cell repertoires in COVID-19. Study-wide background: The study drew acute and convalescent COVID-19 samples from the United States, Italy and Spain.

Libraries were prepared by immunoSEQ multiplex PCR; TCRdb keeps only in-frame clonotypes and omits some of them. The repertoire holds roughly 100,000 clones, with 80% to 90% as singletons. Germline V CDR1 and CDR2: KGHDR, SFDVKD. The length of the CDR3 is 14 residues. The V end was cut by 4 bases, the J end by 9 bases, with 15 bases between. The clonotype comes from a woman at least 80 years old with acute or convalescent COVID-19. The specimen sequenced was peripheral blood. This chain links TRBV24-1 with TRBJ2-4, with D possibly matching TRBD1 (6 bases). The CDR3 protein is CATSEGTPFAIQYF. DNA for the CDR3: TGTGCCACCAGTGAAGGGACACCCTTCGCCATTCAGTACTTC.